The T cell receptor (beta chain) described here comes from a study of neurological immune-mediated disorders. Overall study findings and caveats: One related-CDR3 cluster, found by phylogenetic grouping, held repertoires of 18 of 34 multiple sclerosis patients and is a possible signature. Expanded clones shared no CDR3 amino acid sequences across subjects, suggesting private repertoires in all groups.

The table lists this clonotype with many counts. No antigen is known for it. The cDNA was synthesized by 5'RACE incorporating 10-nucleotide random UMIs. MiXCR, applied by TCRdb to the 5' RACE reads, yields one record per CDR3 protein. The repertoire holds approximately 100,000 distinct CDR3 sequences, with 3.5% as singletons. Between the trimmed V and J ends, which lost 7 bases and 3 bases, there was a span of 16 bases. Germline assignment: CDR1 LNHDA and CDR2 SQIVND (reference sequence). The CDR3 contains 15 residues. This chain joins TRBV19 and TRBJ1-5; D is perhaps TRBD1 (5 bases). The clonotype originates from a young woman with multiple sclerosis. Sequenced material: PBMCs. The CDR3 region is CASMVGGGNNQPQHF. CDR3 DNA sequence: TGTGCCAGTATGGTTGGGGGAGGGAACAATCAGCCCCAGCATTTT.